These 31 T cell receptor beta chains originate from one sample sequenced in a study of shared clonotypes between healthy human individuals. The assay was immunoSEQ multiplex PCR, and TCRdb's table has in-frame clones only and misses some. The sample carries about 2.4 million clones, over 85% recorded once. The sequenced sample was naive CD4+ T cells from PBMCs. The subset denotes: CD45RA+ positively selected. The receptors come from a young man in good health. Some clones in this sample may be carry-over from other donors' samples.

V usage is TRBV7-8 and J usage is TRBJ2-1; D gene uncertain. This CDR3 region has 12 residues. CDR1 is SGHVS, CDR2 FQNEAQ, per germline. With 1 base removed from V and 16 bases from J, the gap between germline ends came to 14 bases. The CDR3 spells CASSLGGPTSFF. The CDR3 DNA is TGTGCCAGCAGCTTAGGTGGGCCTACGTCTTTCTTC.

The chain employs TRBV28 and TRBJ2-5; 7 bases match TRBD1. J was trimmed by 1 base and V by 8 bases; bases with no gene match: 1. Germline CDR1 is MDHEN and CDR2 is SYDVKM. This CDR3 is built from 12 residues. The CDR3 is CASGDSQETQYF. In DNA, the CDR3 is TGTGCCAGCGGGGACAGCCAAGAGACCCAGTACTTC.

This rearrangement joins TRBV5-4 to TRBJ2-7; 11 bases map to TRBD1. Unmatched junction bases numbered 10, after V lost 5 bases and J lost 6 bases. Germline V lookup: CDR1 SGHNT, CDR2 YYREEE (reference sequence). CDR3 length: 15 amino acids. The CDR3 DNA reads TGTGCCAGCAGTCCGTCGGTTGGGACAGGGGGCGAGCAGTACTTC. Protein sequence: CASSPSVGTGGEQYF.

V is TRBV27 and J is TRBJ1-1, with D possibly being TRBD1 (5 bases). The CDR3 has 16 residues. Trimming took 2 bases from V and 4 from J, leaving 17 bases between them. CDR1 and CDR2 from the germline V gene are MNHEY and SMNVEV (reference sequence). As DNA, the CDR3 is TGTGCCAGCAGTTTAAGGGGCGTCCGTGGGAGCACTGAAGCTTTCTTT. Translating it yields CASSLRGVRGSTEAFF.

The table lists this clone with a count of one. This sequence joins TRBV28 and TRBJ2-7; 11 nucleotides agree with TRBD2. This CDR3 has 16 residues. The germline V gene encodes CDR1 MDHEN and CDR2 SYDVKM. J was trimmed by 3 bases and V by 5 bases; bases with no gene match: 9. DNA of the CDR3: TGTGCCAGCAGTCAGACTAGCGGGGCCAGATACTACGAGCAGTACTTC. Residues: CASSQTSGARYYEQYF.

The chain recombines TRBV7-6 with TRBJ2-2; the D gene is possibly TRBD2 (5 bases). V lost 5 bases to trimming and J lost 1 base, with 11 bases between them. Germline V gives CDR1 SGHVS, CDR2 FNYEAQ. This CDR3 contains 15 residues. The CDR3 loop reads CASSITRVNTGELFF. The CDR3 DNA reads TGTGCCAGCAGCATCACTAGGGTGAACACCGGGGAGCTGTTTTTT.

This clone was seen only a few times. The rearrangement links TRBV5-1 to TRBJ1-1; TRBD1 is a possible D gene (5 bases). CDR3 size: 16 residues. The germline V gene has CDR1 SGHRS and CDR2 YFSETQ. Trimming pared 4 bases from V and 4 bases from J, leaving 20 bases between. The CDR3 sequence is CASSRVGTLTSTEAFF. The CDR3 coding sequence is TGCGCCAGCAGCCGTGTGGGGACTTTAACGAGCACTGAAGCTTTCTTT.

V gene TRBV6-5 combines with J gene TRBJ1-2, with a tentative D call TRBD1 (5 bases). Trimming took 2 bases from V and 5 from J, leaving 9 bases between them. CDR1 is MNHEY and CDR2 is SVGAGI in the germline V gene. This CDR3 spans 13 amino acids. In DNA form, the CDR3 reads TGTGCCAGCAGTTACACCGGGGCTTATGGCTACACCTTC. The encoded protein is CASSYTGAYGYTF.

J is TRBJ1-5 and V is TRBV5-5; D call uncertain. This CDR3 has 13 amino acids. Germline V lookup: CDR1 SGHKS, CDR2 YYEKEE (reference sequence). Trimming shortened V by 2 bases and J by 5 bases, and 8 bases separated the two germline ends. The CDR3 here is CASSFRVDQPQHF. Here the CDR3 DNA reads TGTGCCAGCAGCTTCCGAGTGGATCAGCCCCAGCATTTT.

V and J are TRBV28 and TRBJ2-7, with D maybe TRBD2 (6 bases). Between the trimmed V and J ends, which lost 3 bases and 2 bases, there was a span of 11 bases. The germline gives CDR1 MDHEN, CDR2 SYDVKM. The CDR3 contains 14 residues. The CDR3 loop reads CASSFPSGAYEQYF. CDR3 nucleotides: TGTGCCAGCAGTTTCCCCTCGGGGGCCTACGAGCAGTACTTC.

Only a few counts were recorded for this clone. Other DNA sequences in the sample encode the same CDR3. The gene calls are TRBV6-5 and TRBJ1-1; 8 nucleotides line up with TRBD1. Germline CDR1 reads MNHEY; CDR2 reads SVGAGI. The CDR3 loop spans 14 amino acids. The V segment lost 2 bases and the J segment 4 bases; nucleotides outside the gene matches: 3. CDR3 region: CASSYGRGLTEAFF. The CDR3 region has the DNA TGTGCCAGCAGTTACGGCAGGGGGCTCACTGAAGCTTTCTTT.

J is TRBJ1-1 and V is TRBV28; weak D call: TRBD1 (5 bases). From germline, CDR1 is MDHEN and CDR2 SYDVKM. V was shortened by 3 bases and J by 11 bases, with 22 bases between the two germline ends. The CDR3 runs 15 residues. The CDR3, as DNA: TGTGCCAGCAGTTTTGGGGGGTGGGTTGATACCGGGGCTTTCTTT. Translating it yields CASSFGGWVDTGAFF.

V usage is TRBV7-8 and J usage is TRBJ2-7; no clear D gene. CDR3 length equals 15 residues. Germline CDR1 reads SGHVS; CDR2 reads FQNEAQ. V was shortened by 5 bases and J by 2 bases, with 16 bases between the two germline ends. The CDR3 DNA is TGTGCCAGCAGCCAAGAGCCCGCGACCACCTACGAGCAGTACTTC. This encodes CASSQEPATTYEQYF.

This clone appeared once. The chain recombines TRBV7-6 with TRBJ1-1; unclear D gene. The CDR3 contains 15 residues. The germline gives CDR1 SGHVS, CDR2 FNYEAQ. V lost 5 bases, J lost 1 base, and 14 bases lay in between. The CDR3 protein is CASSILQTGNTEAFF. CDR3 sequence (DNA): TGTGCCAGCAGCATCCTACAGACTGGGAACACTGAAGCTTTCTTT.

A word on this clone: The sample contains more than one DNA sequence encoding this CDR3. The genes are TRBV5-1 and TRBJ2-1, with D maybe TRBD2 (5 bases). The germline V and J ends were trimmed by 2 bases and 0 bases, with 9 bases remaining between them. CDR1 is SGHRS and CDR2 is YFSETQ in the germline V gene. This CDR3 is 15 amino acids long. The CDR3: CASSLDTSSYNEQFF. The CDR3, as DNA: TGCGCCAGCAGCTTAGACACTAGCTCCTACAATGAGCAGTTCTTC.

In DNA, the CDR3 is TGCGCCAGCAGCTTGGACCCACGGGGTCTAGCGGGAGTGGGTAATGAGCAGTTCTTC. Protein sequence: CASSLDPRGLAGVGNEQFF. This chain links TRBV5-1 with TRBJ2-1; 10 bases are shared with TRBD2. Germline lookup yields CDR1 SGHRS and CDR2 YFSETQ. Trimming removed 0 bases from V and 7 bases from J; junction bases left unmatched: 16. CDR3 length: 19 amino acids.

The chain employs TRBV7-2 and TRBJ1-5; TRBD1 is a possible D gene (5 bases). V shed 5 bases and J shed 3 bases, with 11 bases lying between them. Germline CDR1 and CDR2: SGHTA and FQGNSA. The CDR3 extends over 14 amino acids. CDR3 sequence: CASSPMGLNQPQHF. CDR3 coding DNA: TGTGCCAGCAGCCCAATGGGGCTCAATCAGCCCCAGCATTTT.

The chain couples TRBV5-4 to TRBJ2-3, with 16 bases identical to TRBD2. This CDR3 region has 14 residues. V lost 3 bases and J lost 14; bases outside the gene matches: 6. Per germline, CDR1 SGHNT and CDR2 YYREEE (reference sequence). The DNA for the CDR3 is TGTGCCAGCAGCTCGGGACTAGCGGGAGGGCATCCGTATTTT. Translated, it gives CASSSGLAGGHPYF.

The CDR3 region is CASTAGAQGGGAKLFF. In nucleotides, the CDR3 is TGTGCCAGCACCGCAGGGGCCCAGGGGGGCGGCGCAAAACTGTTTTTT. The chain combines TRBV28 with TRBJ1-4; TRBD1 matches 7 bases. This CDR3 has 16 amino acids. Losses at the gene ends were 7 bases for V and 10 bases for J; bases not matched to a gene: 18. Germline assignment: CDR1 MDHEN and CDR2 SYDVKM.

This chain uses TRBV5-4 with TRBJ2-4, with TRBD2 identical over 8 bases. J lost 2 bases, V lost 3 bases, and 7 bases had no gene match. From germline, CDR1 is SGHNT and CDR2 YYREEE (reference sequence). There are 16 residues in the CDR3. The CDR3 sequence is CASSSPAGGSKNIQYF. CDR3 in DNA: TGTGCCAGCAGCTCGCCGGCGGGAGGCTCCAAAAACATTCAGTACTTC.

The chain employs TRBV5-3 and TRBJ2-1; 8 bases are shared with TRBD2. TRBV5-3 is known as an ORF, though its function is uncertain. Losses at the gene ends were 6 bases for V and 0 bases for J; bases not matched to a gene: 20. The CDR3 length is 20 residues. In DNA, the CDR3 is TGTGCCAGAACCAAGGGGTACAGCGGGAGTCCGCCTAGCTCCTACAATGAGCAGTTCTTC. Residues: CARTKGYSGSPPSSYNEQFF.

The chain couples TRBV28 to TRBJ1-1; D remains ambiguous. The CDR3 loop spans 17 amino acids. The V gene's germline CDR1 is MDHEN and CDR2 SYDVKM. V was trimmed by 6 bases and J by 4 bases, leaving 24 bases between them. The CDR3 loop is CASRSPGGTWRGTEAFF. In nucleotides, the CDR3 is TGTGCCAGCAGATCCCCAGGTGGAACGTGGAGAGGCACTGAAGCTTTCTTT.

The CDR3 loop reads CASSYSGGGVRGEQYF. CDR3 nucleotide sequence: TGTGCCAGCAGTTACTCAGGCGGAGGGGTAAGGGGCGAGCAGTACTTC. J is TRBJ2-7 and V is TRBV6-5; TRBD2 might be the D (6 bases). This CDR3 contains 16 residues. The V and J ends lost 0 bases and 6 bases respectively, with 18 bases between them. CDR1 and CDR2 from the germline V gene are MNHEY and SVGAGI.

The rearrangement uses TRBV29-1 and TRBJ2-5; TRBD1 matches at 7 bases. The CDR3 totals 13 residues. Looked up from germline, CDR1 is SQVTM and CDR2 is ANQGSEA. J lost 5 bases, V lost 6 bases, and 9 bases had no gene match. The CDR3 bases are TGCAGCGTAAACAGGGGTCGAGGGGAGACCCAGTACTTC. Translating it yields CSVNRGRGETQYF.

The chain has TRBV10-3 and TRBJ2-5; D is unclear. The germline V gene encodes CDR1 ENHRY and CDR2 SYGVKD. The V and J ends lost 0 bases and 1 base respectively, with 3 bases between them. The CDR3 totals 13 residues. CDR3: CAISESFQETQYF. In nucleotides, the CDR3 is TGTGCCATCAGTGAGTCCTTCCAAGAGACCCAGTACTTC.

The chain joins TRBV6-5 to TRBJ2-3, with D perhaps matching TRBD1 or TRBD2 (5 bases each). Germline CDR1 and CDR2: MNHEY and SVGAGI. The CDR3 is 13 residues long. V lost 4 bases and J lost 6, with 11 bases in between. CDR3 bases: TGTGCCAGCAGTTCCGCAGGGACCGATACGCAGTATTTT. The encoded protein is CASSSAGTDTQYF.

The rearrangement uses TRBV6-1 and TRBJ2-7; 11 bases are a match to TRBD2. The CDR3 is 16 amino acids. Germline CDR1 reads MNHNS; CDR2 reads SASEGT. Germline trimming cut 3 bases from V and 1 base from J; bases unmatched to any gene: 5. The CDR3 region is CASSEEGTSGSYEQYF. The CDR3 DNA is TGTGCCAGCAGTGAGGAGGGGACTAGCGGTTCCTACGAGCAGTACTTC.

The V gene is TRBV7-9, the J gene TRBJ1-5, with 9 nucleotides matching TRBD1. The ends lost 4 bases at V and 0 bases at J; junction bases unmatched: 13. The CDR3 runs to 19 residues. The V gene's germline CDR1 is SEHNR and CDR2 FQNEAQ (reference sequence). The chain's CDR3 is CASSSEVQGATYSNQPQHF. In nucleotides, the CDR3 is TGTGCCAGCAGCTCTGAGGTACAGGGGGCGACCTATAGCAATCAGCCCCAGCATTTT.

The chain carries TRBV7-9 and TRBJ1-1, with D possibly TRBD1 on 6 matching bases. Trimming shortened V by 5 bases and J by 4 bases, and 17 bases separated the two germline ends. There are 15 residues in the CDR3. CDR1 is SEHNR, CDR2 FQNEAQ, per germline (reference sequence). Here the CDR3 reads CASSVRQVPGTEAFF. The CDR3 DNA reads as TGTGCCAGCAGCGTACGACAGGTGCCGGGCACTGAAGCTTTCTTT. Using reference TRBV7-9 and TRBJ1-1 for the parts outside the CDR3, the full variable domain is DTGVSQNPRHKITKRGQNVTFRCDPISEHNRLYWYRQTLGQGPEFLTYFQNEAQLEKSRLLSDRFSAERPKGSFSTLEIQRTEQGDSAMYLCASSVRQVPGTEAFFGQGTRLTVV.

V is TRBV2 and J is TRBJ1-2; perhaps TRBD1 as D (5 bases). CDR1 is SNHLY, CDR2 FYNNEI, per germline. V was pared by 6 bases and J by 0 bases, with 11 bases between. This CDR3 spans 14 amino acids. The CDR3 nucleotides read TGTGCCAGCAGAGGTCAGGGAGCTAACTATGGCTACACCTTC. This translates into CASRGQGANYGYTF.

The chain uses TRBV7-9 and TRBJ1-3; weak D call: TRBD1 (5 bases). The CDR3 spans 16 residues. The V end was cut by 5 bases, the J end by 5 bases, with 19 bases between. Germline values: CDR1 SEHNR, CDR2 FQNEAQ (reference sequence). For the CDR3, the DNA is TGTGCCAGCAGCCCGGGACGGGGACTAGGGCGAAACACCATATATTTT. It translates to CASSPGRGLGRNTIYF.